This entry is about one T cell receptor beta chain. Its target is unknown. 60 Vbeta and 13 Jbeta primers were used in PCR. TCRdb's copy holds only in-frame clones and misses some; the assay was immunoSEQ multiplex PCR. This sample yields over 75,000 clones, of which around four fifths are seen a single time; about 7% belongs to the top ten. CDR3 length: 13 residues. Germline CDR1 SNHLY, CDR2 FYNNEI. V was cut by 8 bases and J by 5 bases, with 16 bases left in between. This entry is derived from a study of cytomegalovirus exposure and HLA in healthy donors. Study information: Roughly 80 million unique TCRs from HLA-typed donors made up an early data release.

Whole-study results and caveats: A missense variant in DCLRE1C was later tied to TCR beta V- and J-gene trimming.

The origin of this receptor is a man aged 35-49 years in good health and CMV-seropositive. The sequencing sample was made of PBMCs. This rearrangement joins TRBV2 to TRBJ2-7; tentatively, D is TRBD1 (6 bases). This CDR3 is CASSQDSLNEQYF. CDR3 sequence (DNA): TGTGCCAGCTCCCAGGACAGCCTCAACGAGCAGTACTTC.